The rows below give T cell receptor beta chains drawn from one sample of a study of blood T cell repertoires in COVID-19. Method: immunoSEQ multiplex PCR; TCRdb's copy keeps in-frame clones and lacks some. The sample records around 69,000 clones, 85% to 90% being singletons. Sample: peripheral blood. The receptors shown here come from a man aged 45-60 years with active COVID-19. The CDR3 runs from the conserved cysteine through the conserved F or W. A D gene is named only where the DNA matches it firmly. The size entry is marked missing in some rows and otherwise reads once, few, many or a size class.

D gene	V gene	J gene	CDR3 length	clone size	CDR3 DNA	CDR3 protein
NA	TRBV7-2	TRBJ2-1	14	NA	TGTGCCAGCAGCTTAGCGCTGGTAGCTGGTGAGCAGTTCTTC	CASSLALVAGEQFF
TRBD2	TRBV9	TRBJ2-1	16	NA	TGTGCCAGCAGCCCGGGACTAGCGGGGAGTTACAATGAGCAGTTCTTC	CASSPGLAGSYNEQFF
NA	TRBV5-1	TRBJ2-1	16	NA	TGCGCCAGCAGCTTGGAGGTCCAGCGGGCCTACAATGAGCAGTTCTTC	CASSLEVQRAYNEQFF
NA	TRBV19	TRBJ1-2	14	NA	TGTGCCACCCTACCCCCGGGAGCTAACTATGGCTACACCTTC	CATLPPGANYGYTF
TRBD1	TRBV11-2	TRBJ2-3	15	NA	TGTGCCAGCAGCTTAAACAGGGGGCGGTCAGATACGCAGTATTTT	CASSLNRGRSDTQYF
TRBD2	TRBV24-1	TRBJ2-2	15	NA	TGTGCCACCAGTTTGACGGGAGGGAACACCGGGGAGCTGTTTTTT	CATSLTGGNTGELFF
NA	TRBV13	TRBJ2-3	15	NA	TGTGCCAGCAGTACTCGGCAGGGCCGCACAGATACGCAGTATTTT	CASSTRQGRTDTQYF
TRBD2	TRBV7-2	TRBJ2-2	15	few	TGTGCCAGCAGCCTAGCGGGAGAGAACACCGGGGAGCTGTTTTTT	CASSLAGENTGELFF
NA	TRBV5-6	TRBJ1-2	14	NA	TGTGCCAGCAGCCCCTTTGTCCGAGAGGATGGCTACACCTTC	CASSPFVREDGYTF
NA	TRBV3-1/TRBV3-2	TRBJ2-5	13	NA	TGTGCCAGCAGCCAAGTCGGAGCCGAGACCCAGTACTTC	CASSQVGAETQYF
NA	TRBV27	TRBJ1-4	16	NA	TGTGCCAGCAGTTACCTCCCCGGACAGTCGAATGAAAAACTGTTTTTT	CASSYLPGQSNEKLFF
TRBD2	TRBV27	TRBJ2-2	14	once	TGTGCCAGCAGTTTAGCGGGGGGGCCCGGGGAGCTGTTTTTT	CASSLAGGPGELFF
NA	TRBV27	TRBJ1-6	13	NA	TGTGCCAGCAGTTTATTGGACACCTCACCCCTCCACTTT	CASSLLDTSPLHF